This T cell receptor beta chain was identified in a study of blood T cell repertoires in COVID-19. Whole-study context: Researchers got acute and convalescent COVID-19 samples from the United States, Italy and Spain. PBMCs, B-cell-depleted T cells, or T cells provided the cDNA or gDNA that made up the material.

Germline CDR1 and CDR2: MNHEY and SMNVEV (reference sequence). Trimming took 4 bases from V and 6 from J; bases not matched to a gene: 6. The CDR3 extends over 14 amino acids. TCRdb keeps only in-frame clones here, not all; method: immunoSEQ multiplex PCR. Of 75,000 to 100,000 clones detected, approximately 86% appear once; the ten largest clones hold 1.7%. The J gene is TRBJ1-2, the V gene TRBV27; TRBD1 agrees at 9 bases. The receptor's source is an older man with acute or convalescent COVID-19. The sample comprised peripheral blood. The CDR3 region has the DNA TGTGCCAGCAGTTCAAGGGACAGGGTGAATGGCTACACCTTC. Amino acid sequence: CASSSRDRVNGYTF.